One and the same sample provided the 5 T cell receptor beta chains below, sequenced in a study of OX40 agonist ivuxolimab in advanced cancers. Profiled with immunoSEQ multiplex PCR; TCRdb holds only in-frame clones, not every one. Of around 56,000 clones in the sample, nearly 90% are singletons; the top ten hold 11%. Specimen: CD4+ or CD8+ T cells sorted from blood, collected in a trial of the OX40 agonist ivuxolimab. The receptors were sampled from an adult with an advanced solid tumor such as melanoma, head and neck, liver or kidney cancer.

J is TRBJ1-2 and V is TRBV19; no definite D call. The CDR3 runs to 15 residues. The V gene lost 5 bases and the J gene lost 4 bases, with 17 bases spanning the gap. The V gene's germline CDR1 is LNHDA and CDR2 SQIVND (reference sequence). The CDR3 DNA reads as TGTGCCAGTAGTCCCCGTCCCCCGCGGGGCTATGGCTACACCTTC. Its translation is CASSPRPPRGYGYTF.

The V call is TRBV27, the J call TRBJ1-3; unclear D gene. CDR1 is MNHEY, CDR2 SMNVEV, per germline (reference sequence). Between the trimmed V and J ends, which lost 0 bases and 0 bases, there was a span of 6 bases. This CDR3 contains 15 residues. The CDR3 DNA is TGTGCCAGCAGTTTATCAGGCAACTCTGGAAACACCATATATTTT. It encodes CASSLSGNSGNTIYF.

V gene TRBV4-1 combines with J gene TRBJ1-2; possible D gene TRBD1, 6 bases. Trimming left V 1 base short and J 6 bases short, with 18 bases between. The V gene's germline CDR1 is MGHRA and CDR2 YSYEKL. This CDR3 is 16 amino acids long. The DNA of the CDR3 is TGCGCCAGCAGCCAAGGCGCTGGCAGGGGAGGGGATGGCTACACCTTC. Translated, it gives CASSQGAGRGGDGYTF.

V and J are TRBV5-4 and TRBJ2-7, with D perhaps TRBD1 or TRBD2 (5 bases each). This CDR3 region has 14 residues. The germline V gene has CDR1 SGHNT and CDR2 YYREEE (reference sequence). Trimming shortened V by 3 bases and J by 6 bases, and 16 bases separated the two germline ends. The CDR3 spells CASSSGTPPAEQYF. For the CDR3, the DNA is TGTGCCAGCAGCTCCGGGACCCCTCCAGCCGAGCAGTACTTC. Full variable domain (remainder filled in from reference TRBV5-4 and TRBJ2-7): ETGVTQSPTHLIKTRGQQVTLRCSSQSGHNTVSWYQQALGQGPQFIFQYYREEENGRGNFPPRFSGLQFPNYSSELNVNALELDDSALYLCASSSGTPPAEQYFGPGTRLTVT.

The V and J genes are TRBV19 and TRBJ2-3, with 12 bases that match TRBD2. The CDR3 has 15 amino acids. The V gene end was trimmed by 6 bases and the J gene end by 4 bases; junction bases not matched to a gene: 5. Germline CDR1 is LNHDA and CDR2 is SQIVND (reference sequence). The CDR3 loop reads CASRPRTSGADTQYF. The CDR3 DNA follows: TGTGCCAGTAGACCCAGGACTAGCGGGGCAGATACGCAGTATTTT.